The sequence of this TCR beta chain was determined in a study of cytotoxic CD8 clonotypes in ibrutinib-treated CLL. Study-wide background: Mean per-sample yields comprised 255,043 productive templates and roughly 86,000 productive rearrangements.

Germline V gene lookup returns CDR1 SQVTM and CDR2 ANQGSEA. This CDR3 has 16 amino acids. V was shortened by 6 bases and J by 0 bases, with 19 bases between the two germline ends. Repertoires were generated with immunoSEQ multiplex PCR, while TCRdb's copy carries only in-frame clones and drops some. The sample carries 250,000 to 350,000 clones, 76% recorded once. The receptor comes from a human donor with chronic lymphocytic leukemia. This chain connects TRBV29-1 to TRBJ2-3; TRBD1 or TRBD2 may be the D gene (5 bases each). The source material was PBMCs, sampled at disease progression, from a patient treated with ibrutinib. The CDR3 DNA reads TGCAGCGTCTGGGACCGTCGGACCTATAGCACAGATACGCAGTATTTT. Its translation: CSVWDRRTYSTDTQYF.